This T cell receptor beta chain came from a study of regulatory T cells in long-lasting Graves disease. This CDR3 region has 16 residues. V was clipped by 0 bases and J by 4 bases; unmatched bases: 7. Germline V CDR1 and CDR2: DFQATT, SNEGSKA (reference sequence). The time point is: newly diagnosed GD, antithyroid drugs for less than 3 months. Making the TCR library involved RNA that had been extracted from PBMCs. This clonotype was counted ten times or more. For TCR beta, libraries came from iRepertoire HTBI primers and Arm-PCR of CDR3 regions. TCRdb re-called the multiplex PCR reads through MiXCR, storing one row per CDR3 protein. The table shows 250,000 to 300,000 distinct CDR3 sequences, with roughly 18% occurring only once. The same sample was also studied in work on T cells in Graves' hyperthyroidism and ophthalmopathy.

This specimen consisted of peripheral blood mononuclear cells (PBMCs), obtained at new diagnosis, from a patient treated with antithyroid drugs. The J gene is TRBJ2-3, the V gene TRBV20-1; 10 bases match TRBD1. This receptor was identified in a woman in her 30s with Graves disease. CDR3 DNA sequence: TGCAGTGCTAGAGATGTGGGACAGGGGTTTCCAGATACGCAGTATTTT. Encoded protein: CSARDVGQGFPDTQYF.